These T cell receptor beta chains were read from a single sample in a study of blood T cell repertoires in COVID-19. Profiling relied on immunoSEQ multiplex PCR, and the TCRdb table lists in-frame clones only, not all of them. The sample consists of about 110,000 clones, 87% of them appearing once. Sequenced: peripheral blood. The receptors derive from a human donor in a cohort sampled during active COVID-19. CDR3s include the opening cysteine and the closing phenylalanine or tryptophan. The order of the fields is clone size, V gene, CDR3 protein. Only some rows state a clone size, as once, few, many or a class for expanded clones.

. TRBV4-2 CASSQDWQGASPLHF
. TRBV13 CASSKVGGQGVAAFF
few TRBV7-9 CASSFGQGKMNTEAFF
. TRBV3-1/TRBV3-2 CASSFRTGGGGYTF
once TRBV5-4 CASSRPRGEETQYF
once TRBV5-1 CASSLQGLMGETQYF
. TRBV28 CASRTGTGNTEAFF
. TRBV5-1 CASSPVGGQGTDTQYF
. TRBV2 CASGTGMAYNEQFF
. TRBV5-6 CASSNPGQQYEQYF
. TRBV6-5 CASRKPVIGGYTF
few TRBV24-1 CATSDPRTAGNTIYF
. TRBV24-1 CATSDSNRASAFF
. TRBV6-5 CASSDGQGRGQPQHF
. TRBV27 CASSLRNREADTQYF
few TRBV10-3 CAISGVSYEQYF
. TRBV5-1 CASSISGGTEAFF
. TRBV3-1/TRBV3-2 CASSRTRVDTQYF
. TRBV7-2 CASSTKTGPQHF
. TRBV10-2 CASSEKLAGKETQYF
. TRBV19 CASSIHPGQGMNTEAFF
. TRBV30 CAWKGRSSGANVLTF
. TRBV18 CASSPRAGGLNTEAFF